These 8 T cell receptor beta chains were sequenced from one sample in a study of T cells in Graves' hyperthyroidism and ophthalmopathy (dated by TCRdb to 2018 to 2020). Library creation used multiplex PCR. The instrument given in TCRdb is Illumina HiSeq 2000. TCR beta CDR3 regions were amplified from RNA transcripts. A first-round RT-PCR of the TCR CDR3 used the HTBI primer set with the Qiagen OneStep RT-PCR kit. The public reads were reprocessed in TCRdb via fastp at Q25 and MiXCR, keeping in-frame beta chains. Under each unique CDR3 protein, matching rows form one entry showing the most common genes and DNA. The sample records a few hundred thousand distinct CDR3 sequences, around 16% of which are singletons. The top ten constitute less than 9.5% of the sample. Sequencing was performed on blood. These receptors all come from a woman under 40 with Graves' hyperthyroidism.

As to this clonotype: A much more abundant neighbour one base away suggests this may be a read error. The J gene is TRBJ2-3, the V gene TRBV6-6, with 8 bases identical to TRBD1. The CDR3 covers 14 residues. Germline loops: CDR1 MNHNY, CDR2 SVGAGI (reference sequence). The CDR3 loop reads CASGYSGGGDTQYF. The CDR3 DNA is TGTGCCAGCGGTTACTCAGGGGGCGGAGATACGCAGTATTTT.

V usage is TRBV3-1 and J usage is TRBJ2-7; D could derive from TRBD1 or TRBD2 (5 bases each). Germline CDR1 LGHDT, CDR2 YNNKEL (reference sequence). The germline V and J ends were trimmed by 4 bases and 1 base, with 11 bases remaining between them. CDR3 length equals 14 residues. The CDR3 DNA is TGTGCCAGCAGCCCGGGGACGCAATCCTACGAGCAGTACTTC. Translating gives CASSPGTQSYEQYF.

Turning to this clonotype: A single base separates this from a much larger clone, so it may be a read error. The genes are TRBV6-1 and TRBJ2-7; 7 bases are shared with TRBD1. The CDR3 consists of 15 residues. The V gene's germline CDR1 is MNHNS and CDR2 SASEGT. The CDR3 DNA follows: TGTGCCAGCAAACTACAGGGGTTCAGCTCCTACGAGCAGTGCTTC. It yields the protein CASKLQGFSSYEQCF.

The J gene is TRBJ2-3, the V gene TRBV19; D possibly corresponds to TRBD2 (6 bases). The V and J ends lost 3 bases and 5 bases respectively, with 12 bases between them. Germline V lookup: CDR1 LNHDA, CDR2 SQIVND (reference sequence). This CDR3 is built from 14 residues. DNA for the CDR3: TGTGCCAGTAGTATGACTAGTTATCGAGATACGCAGTATTTT. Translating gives CASSMTSYRDTQYF. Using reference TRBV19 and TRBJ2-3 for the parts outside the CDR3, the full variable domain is DGGITQSPKYLFRKEGQNVTLSCEQNLNHDAMYWYRQDPGQGLRLIYYSQIVNDFQKGDIAEGYSVSREKKESFPLTVTSAQKNPTAFYLCASSMTSYRDTQYFGPGTRLTVL.

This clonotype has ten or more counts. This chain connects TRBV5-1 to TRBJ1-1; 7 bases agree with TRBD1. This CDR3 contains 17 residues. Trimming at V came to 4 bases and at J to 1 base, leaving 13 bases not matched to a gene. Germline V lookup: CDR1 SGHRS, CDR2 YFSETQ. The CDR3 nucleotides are TGCGCCAGCAGCCTAGGGGAAGGGGGCTCATCGAACACTGAAGCTTTCTTT. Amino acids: CASSLGEGGSSNTEAFF. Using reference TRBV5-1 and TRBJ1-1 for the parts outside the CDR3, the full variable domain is KAGVTQTPRYLIKTRGQQVTLSCSPISGHRSVSWYQQTPGQGLQFLFEYFSETQRNKGNFPGRFSGRQFSNSRSEMNVSTLELGDSALYLCASSLGEGGSSNTEAFFGQGTRLTVV.

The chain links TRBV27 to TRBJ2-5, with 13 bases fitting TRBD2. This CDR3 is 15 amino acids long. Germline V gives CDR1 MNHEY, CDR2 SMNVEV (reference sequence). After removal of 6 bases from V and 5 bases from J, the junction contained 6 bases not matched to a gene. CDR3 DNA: TGTGCCAGCAGAGGACTAGCGGGAGACGTGGAGACCCAGTACTTC. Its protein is CASRGLAGDVETQYF.

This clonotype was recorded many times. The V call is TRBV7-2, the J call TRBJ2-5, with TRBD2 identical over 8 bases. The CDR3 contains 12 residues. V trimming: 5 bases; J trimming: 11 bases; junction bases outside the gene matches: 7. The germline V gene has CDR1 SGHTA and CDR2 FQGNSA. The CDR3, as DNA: TGTGCCAGCAGCAACGCCGGGACTAGTCAGTACTTC. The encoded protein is CASSNAGTSQYF. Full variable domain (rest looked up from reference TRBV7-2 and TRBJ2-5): GAGVSQSPSNKVTEKGKDVELRCDPISGHTALYWYRQSLGQGLEFLIYFQGNSAPDKSGLPSDRFSAERTGGSVSTLTIQRTQQEDSAVYLCASSNAGTSQYFGPGTRLLVL.

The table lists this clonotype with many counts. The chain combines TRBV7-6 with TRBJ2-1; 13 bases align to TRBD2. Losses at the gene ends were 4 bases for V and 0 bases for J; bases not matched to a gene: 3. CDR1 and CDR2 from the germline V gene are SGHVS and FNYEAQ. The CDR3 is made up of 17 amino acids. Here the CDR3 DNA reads TGTGCCAGCAGCTCGGGACTAGCGGGGCGCTCCTACAATGAGCAGTTCTTC. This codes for CASSSGLAGRSYNEQFF.